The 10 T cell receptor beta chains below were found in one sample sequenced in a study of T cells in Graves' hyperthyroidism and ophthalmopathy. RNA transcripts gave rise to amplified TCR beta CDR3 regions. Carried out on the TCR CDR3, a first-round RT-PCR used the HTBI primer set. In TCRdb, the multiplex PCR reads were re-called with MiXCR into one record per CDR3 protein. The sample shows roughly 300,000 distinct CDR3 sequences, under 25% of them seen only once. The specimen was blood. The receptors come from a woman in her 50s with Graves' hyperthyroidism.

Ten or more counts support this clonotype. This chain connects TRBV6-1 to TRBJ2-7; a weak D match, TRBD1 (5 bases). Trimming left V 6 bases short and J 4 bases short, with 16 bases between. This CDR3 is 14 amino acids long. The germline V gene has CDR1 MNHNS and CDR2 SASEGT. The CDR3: CASSKKPSGYEQYF. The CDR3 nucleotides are TGTGCCAGCAGCAAAAAGCCTTCAGGGTACGAGCAGTACTTC.

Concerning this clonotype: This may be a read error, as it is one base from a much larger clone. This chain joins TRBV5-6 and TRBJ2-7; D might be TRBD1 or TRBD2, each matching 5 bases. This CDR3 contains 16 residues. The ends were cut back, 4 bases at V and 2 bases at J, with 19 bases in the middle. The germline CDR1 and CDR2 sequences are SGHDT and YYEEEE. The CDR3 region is CASSVLRDGVTYEQYF. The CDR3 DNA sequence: TGTGCCAGCAGCGTACTCCGGGACGGGGTCACCTACGAGCAGTACTTC. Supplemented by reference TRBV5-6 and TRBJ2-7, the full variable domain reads DAGVTQSPTHLIKTRGQQVTLRCSPKSGHDTVSWYQQALGQGPQFIFQYYEEEERQRGNFPDRFSGHQFPNYSSELNVNALLLGDSALYLCASSVLRDGVTYEQYFGPGTRLTVT.

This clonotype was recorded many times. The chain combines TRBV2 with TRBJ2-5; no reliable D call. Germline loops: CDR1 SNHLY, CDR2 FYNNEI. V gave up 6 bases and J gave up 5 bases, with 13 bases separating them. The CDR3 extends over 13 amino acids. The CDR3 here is CASRRMVPETQYF. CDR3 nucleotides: TGTGCCAGCAGAAGAATGGTACCCGAGACCCAGTACTTC.

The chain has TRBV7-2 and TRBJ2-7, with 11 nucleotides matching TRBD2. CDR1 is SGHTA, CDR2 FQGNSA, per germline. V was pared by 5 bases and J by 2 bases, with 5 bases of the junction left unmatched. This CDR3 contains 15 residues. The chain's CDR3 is CASSGRGLAAYEQYF. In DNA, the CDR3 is TGTGCCAGCAGCGGCAGGGGACTAGCGGCCTACGAGCAGTACTTC.

The CDR3 here is CASSFDAAGEHNEQFF. The CDR3 DNA is TGTGCCAGCAGTTTCGATGCAGCGGGGGAGCACAATGAGCAGTTCTTC. The rearrangement uses TRBV28 and TRBJ2-1, with 8 bases matching TRBD2. This CDR3 contains 16 residues. CDR1 and CDR2 from the germline V gene are MDHEN and SYDVKM. Trimming took 3 bases from V and 5 from J; bases not matched to a gene: 9.

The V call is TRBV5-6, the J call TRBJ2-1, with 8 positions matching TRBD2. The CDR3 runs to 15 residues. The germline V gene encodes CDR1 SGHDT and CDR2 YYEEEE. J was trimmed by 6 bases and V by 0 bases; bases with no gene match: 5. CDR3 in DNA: TGTGCCAGCAGCTTGGCGGGGGGGGTCGCCAATGAGCAGTTCTTC. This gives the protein CASSLAGGVANEQFF.

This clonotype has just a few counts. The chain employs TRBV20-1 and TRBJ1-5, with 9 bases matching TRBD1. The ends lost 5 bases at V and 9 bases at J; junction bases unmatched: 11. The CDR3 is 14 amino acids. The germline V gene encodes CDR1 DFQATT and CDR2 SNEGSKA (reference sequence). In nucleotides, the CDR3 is TGCAGTGCTCGTCCCGGGACAGGGATCAGGCCCCAGCATTTT. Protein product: CSARPGTGIRPQHF.

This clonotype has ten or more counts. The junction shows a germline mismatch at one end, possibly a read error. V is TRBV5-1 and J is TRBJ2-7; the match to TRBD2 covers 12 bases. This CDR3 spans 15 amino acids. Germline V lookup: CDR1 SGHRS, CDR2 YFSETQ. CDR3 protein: CASSLLAGGPYEQYF. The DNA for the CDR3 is TGTGCCAGCAGTTTGCTAGCGGGGGGGCCCTACGAGCAGTACTTC.

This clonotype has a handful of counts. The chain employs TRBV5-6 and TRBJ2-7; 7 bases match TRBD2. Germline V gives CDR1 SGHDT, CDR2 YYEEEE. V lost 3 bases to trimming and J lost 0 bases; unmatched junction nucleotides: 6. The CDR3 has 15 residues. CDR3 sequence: CASSWGGRDSYEQYF. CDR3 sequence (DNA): TGTGCCAGCAGCTGGGGGGGACGGGACTCCTACGAGCAGTACTTC.

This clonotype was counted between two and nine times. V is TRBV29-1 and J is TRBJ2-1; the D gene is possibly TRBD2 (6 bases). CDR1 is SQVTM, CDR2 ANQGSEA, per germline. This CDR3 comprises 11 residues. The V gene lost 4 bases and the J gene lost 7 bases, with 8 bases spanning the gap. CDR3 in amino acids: CSVGGVNEQFF. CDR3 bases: TGCAGCGTTGGGGGGGTGAATGAGCAGTTCTTC.